This T cell receptor (beta chain) was captured by sequencing in a study of a mutant IDH1 vaccine in newly diagnosed glioma. Study conclusions and caveats: Vaccination induced immune responses in about 93% of patients.

CDR3 size: 14 residues. The V gene's germline CDR1 is SNHLY and CDR2 FYNNEI. Between the trimmed V and J ends, which lost 2 bases and 1 base, there was a span of 9 bases. Sequencing was performed with immunoSEQ multiplex PCR; in TCRdb, only in-frame clones are kept and a portion is missing. The top ten hold around 24% of the sample, which has 31,000 or so clones, about 78% seen once. The sample's time point: week 11, during vaccination. Vaccination comprised doses that each held 300 ug of mutant IDH1 20-mer peptide, plus topical imiquimod. This clone came up a few times. Its antigen is not known. The V and J genes are TRBV2 and TRBJ2-7; unclear D gene. The receptor was derived from a man aged 30 to 45 with glioma. Sequencing was performed on PBMCs, taken from a glioma patient whose treatment included an IDH1 peptide vaccine. The CDR3 nucleotides are TGTGCCAGCAGTGAAAGGCAGGTTTCCTACGAGCAGTACTTC. Its translation is CASSERQVSYEQYF.